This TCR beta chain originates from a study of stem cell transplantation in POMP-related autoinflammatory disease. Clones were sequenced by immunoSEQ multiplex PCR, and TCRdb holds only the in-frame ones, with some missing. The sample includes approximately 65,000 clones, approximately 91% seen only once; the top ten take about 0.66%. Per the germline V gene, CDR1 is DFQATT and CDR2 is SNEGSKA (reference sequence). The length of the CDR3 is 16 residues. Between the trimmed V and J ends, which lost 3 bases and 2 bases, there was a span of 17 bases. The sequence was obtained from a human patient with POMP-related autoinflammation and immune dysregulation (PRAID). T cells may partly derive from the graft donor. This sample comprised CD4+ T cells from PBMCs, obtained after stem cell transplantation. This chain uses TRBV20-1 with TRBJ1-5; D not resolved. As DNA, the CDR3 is TGCAGTGCTAGTACCCAAGCCCTTCATGGCAATCAGCCCCAGCATTTT. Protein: CSASTQALHGNQPQHF.